This is a list of T cell receptor beta chains from one sample in a study of OX40 agonist ivuxolimab in advanced cancers. Here immunoSEQ multiplex PCR was the method, and the copy in TCRdb shows in-frame clones only, minus some. The table shows over 85,000 clones, with about 92% occurring only once. This material consisted of CD4+ or CD8+ T cells sorted from blood, taken in a trial of the OX40 agonist ivuxolimab. All receptors derive from an adult with an advanced solid tumor such as melanoma, head and neck, liver or kidney cancer. Each CDR3 is given with its conserved first and last residue. A D gene is named only where the DNA matches it firmly. The size field is filled for only some rows; it gives once, few, many or a size class.

.	TRBV18	.	TRBJ2-1	15	TGTGCCAGCTCATCCCTAGGATTTTCCTACAATGAGCAGTTCTTC	CASSSLGFSYNEQFF
.	TRBV6-6	TRBD2	TRBJ2-2	14	TGTGCCATTCGGGGGGACCCGAACACCGGGGAGCTGTTTTTT	CAIRGDPNTGELFF
.	TRBV28	.	TRBJ1-2	12	TGTGCCAGCAGCCGTAATGGGTATGGCTACACCTTC	CASSRNGYGYTF
.	TRBV18	TRBD2	TRBJ2-1	18	TGTGCCAGCTCACCACCGGGGTTAGCGGGGGTAAAGGTATATGAGCAGTTCTTC	CASSPPGLAGVKVYEQFF
.	TRBV28	.	TRBJ1-5	16	TGTGCCAGCAGTTTAGGCCGTCTACTCAGCAATCAGCCCCAGCATTTT	CASSLGRLLSNQPQHF
.	TRBV30	.	TRBJ2-4	12	TGTGCCTGGAGTGTACTTGAAAACATTCAGTACTTC	CAWSVLENIQYF
.	TRBV5-1	.	TRBJ1-4	14	TGCGCCAGCAGCTTATGGGGGACTGGTGAAAAACTGTTTTTT	CASSLWGTGEKLFF
once	TRBV6-4	.	TRBJ2-6	23	TGTGCCAGCAGTGACTCTAGAAAAGGGGCATTTTTCCTGATTCCCTCTGGGGCCAACGTCCTGACTTTC	CASSDSRKGAFFLIPSGANVLTF
.	TRBV19	.	TRBJ2-3	12	TGTGCCAGTAGCCCTTCTCGGGATACGCAGTATTTT	CASSPSRDTQYF
.	TRBV25-1	.	TRBJ2-2	14	TGTGCCAGCAGGGGCCAGGGACTTCCTATGGAGCTGTTTTTT	CASRGQGLPMELFF
.	TRBV7-8	TRBD1	TRBJ1-5	16	TGTGCCAGCAGCCGGCTCGGACAGGGGGCAGTTCAGCCCCAGCATTTT	CASSRLGQGAVQPQHF
.	TRBV10-3	.	TRBJ2-5	15	TGTGCCATCAGCCCCGGGTCGGGTGCGCAAGAGACCCAGTACTTC	CAISPGSGAQETQYF
.	TRBV7-2	TRBD2	TRBJ2-4	17	TGTGCCAGCAGCTTAGATTGGCGGGGGGGAGGCAAAAACATTCAGTACTTC	CASSLDWRGGGKNIQYF
.	TRBV5-4	.	TRBJ2-2	13	TGTGCCAGCAGCTCAGGGTTCGCCGGGGAGCTGTTTTTT	CASSSGFAGELFF
.	TRBV4-3	TRBD2	TRBJ2-1	13	TGCGCCAGCAGCCAAGATCGGCGGGAGAGGCAGTTCTTC	CASSQDRRERQFF
.	TRBV5-1	.	TRBJ2-1	15	TGCGCCAGCAGCCTGAGCAGGGGCTCCTACAATGAGCAGTTCTTC	CASSLSRGSYNEQFF
.	TRBV4-1	.	TRBJ1-5	15	TGCGCCAGCAGCCACGCCTGGTCTGGGAATCAGCCCCAGCATTTT	CASSHAWSGNQPQHF
.	TRBV7-2	.	TRBJ2-3	13	TGTGCCAGCAGCCTACAGGGAGTAGACACGCAGTATTTT	CASSLQGVDTQYF
once	TRBV11-1	.	TRBJ2-7	19	TGTGCCAGCAGCTTAGGGAAGTTGGGGACTTTTGACGGTTACTACGAGCAGTACTTC	CASSLGKLGTFDGYYEQYF
.	TRBV2	.	TRBJ2-5	12	TGTGCCAGCAGTGAACGGTCGGAGACCCAGTACTTC	CASSERSETQYF
.	TRBV5-1	.	TRBJ2-3	18	TGCGCCAGCAGCTTGGGGTCTGAGGCGGGACTTAGCACAGATACGCAGTATTTT	CASSLGSEAGLSTDTQYF
.	TRBV11-2	.	TRBJ2-3	13	TGTGCCAGCAGCTTAACCCGGGGAGATACGCAGTATTTT	CASSLTRGDTQYF
.	TRBV19	TRBD1	TRBJ2-5	14	TGTGCCAGTAGCACGCAGGGGGCTAGGGAGACCCAGTACTTC	CASSTQGARETQYF
.	TRBV25-1	.	TRBJ1-2	15	TGTGCCAGTAGTGGGACTTCGAAGGCCTTTTATGGCTACACCTTC	CASSGTSKAFYGYTF
.	TRBV28	.	TRBJ1-5	14	TGTGCCAGCAGTTTATCTCAGGGTTGGCAGCCCCAGCATTTT	CASSLSQGWQPQHF
.	TRBV10-3	.	TRBJ1-2	15	TGTGCCAGCACAAAAAGAGGGACAACAGACTATGGCTACACCTTC	CASTKRGTTDYGYTF
.	TRBV7-2	TRBD1	TRBJ1-2	15	TGTGCCAGCAGCTTAGATCAGGGGGGCCTCTATGGCTACACCTTC	CASSLDQGGLYGYTF
.	TRBV5-1	.	TRBJ1-4	15	TGCGCCAGCAGCTTTATAAGCGGACGAAATGAAAAACTGTTTTTT	CASSFISGRNEKLFF
.	TRBV10-3	.	TRBJ1-3	15	TGTGCCAGCAGCTCCGCTCGAAGCTCTGGAAACACCATATATTTT	CASSSARSSGNTIYF
.	TRBV5-1	TRBD1	TRBJ1-2	14	TGCGCCAGCAGCCCGGGACAGGGGATGTATGGCTACACCTTC	CASSPGQGMYGYTF
once	TRBV11-3	.	TRBJ2-1	16	TGTGCCATAGGGGGGATAGCCCCGACTCGATCCAATGAGCAGTTCTTC	CAIGGIAPTRSNEQFF
.	TRBV28	.	TRBJ2-5	13	TGTGCCAGCTTAGGTACGGCGAGGGAGACCCAGTACTTC	CASLGTARETQYF
.	TRBV30	.	TRBJ2-1	17	TGTGCCTGGAGTGAATCGAGGTACACGAGCTCCTACAATGAGCAGTTCTTC	CAWSESRYTSSYNEQFF
.	TRBV30	TRBD1	TRBJ1-4	15	TGTGCCTGGATGGGACAGGGGGCAACTAATGAAAAACTGTTTTTT	CAWMGQGATNEKLFF
.	TRBV10-2	.	TRBJ2-7	17	TGCGCCAGCAGTGAGTCGGCCCAGTGGGGGTACTCCTACGAGCAGTACTTC	CASSESAQWGYSYEQYF
.	TRBV11-2	.	TRBJ1-6	15	TGTGCCAGCAGCTTAGAGAGCTCCTATAATTCACCCCTCCACTTT	CASSLESSYNSPLHF
.	TRBV30	TRBD1	TRBJ1-2	13	TGTGCCTGGAGTGGACAGGGTTACTATGGCTACACCTTC	CAWSGQGYYGYTF
.	TRBV7-3	.	TRBJ2-5	13	TGTGCCAGCAGCTTAACGTTATTGGAGACCCAGTACTTC	CASSLTLLETQYF
.	TRBV5-1	TRBD1	TRBJ1-4	15	TGCGCCAGCAGCTTGGAGGCAGGGGGCAGAGGAAAACTGTTTTTT	CASSLEAGGRGKLFF
few	TRBV25-1	.	TRBJ2-5	11	TGTGCCAGCAGTCGCCAAGAGACCCAGTACTTC	CASSRQETQYF
.	TRBV7-3	.	TRBJ2-3	15	TGTGCCAGCAGCCCCAGCTTATCTCCCACAGATACGCAGTATTTT	CASSPSLSPTDTQYF
once	TRBV7-8	TRBD1	TRBJ2-4	18	TGTGCCAGCAGTACCTTCTCCGGACAGGGTCGTACTGAGAACATTCAGTACTTC	CASSTFSGQGRTENIQYF
.	TRBV4-3	.	TRBJ2-1	17	TGCGCCAGCAGCCAAGAGGGATGGGCCAGCTCCTACAATGAGCAGTTCTTC	CASSQEGWASSYNEQFF
once	TRBV4-2	TRBD1	TRBJ1-5	16	TGTGCCAGCGGCCAATCCGGACAGGGGGCTGGTCAGCCCCAGCATTTT	CASGQSGQGAGQPQHF
few	TRBV28	.	TRBJ1-6	16	TGTGCCAGCAGTTTGTTGACGGACGCAAAACGTTCACCCCTCCACTTT	CASSLLTDAKRSPLHF
.	TRBV28	.	TRBJ1-1	14	TGTGCCAGCAGTTTATGGCAGGGGATCACTGAAGCTTTCTTT	CASSLWQGITEAFF
.	TRBV30	.	TRBJ2-1	14	TGTGCCTGGAGTAGGAGAAGCAGGGGGGATGAGCAGTTCTTC	CAWSRRSRGDEQFF
.	TRBV2	TRBD1	TRBJ1-6	15	TGTGCCAGCACCATCAGCGACAGGGGGAATTCACCCCTCCACTTT	CASTISDRGNSPLHF
.	TRBV30	.	TRBJ1-2	15	TGTGCCTGGAGGAGAGACCCCTTTGCGGGCTATGGCTACACCTTC	CAWRRDPFAGYGYTF
.	TRBV7-2	TRBD2	TRBJ2-1	16	TGTGCCAGCAGCTTAGCCGGGACTAGCAACGACAATGAGCAGTTCTTC	CASSLAGTSNDNEQFF